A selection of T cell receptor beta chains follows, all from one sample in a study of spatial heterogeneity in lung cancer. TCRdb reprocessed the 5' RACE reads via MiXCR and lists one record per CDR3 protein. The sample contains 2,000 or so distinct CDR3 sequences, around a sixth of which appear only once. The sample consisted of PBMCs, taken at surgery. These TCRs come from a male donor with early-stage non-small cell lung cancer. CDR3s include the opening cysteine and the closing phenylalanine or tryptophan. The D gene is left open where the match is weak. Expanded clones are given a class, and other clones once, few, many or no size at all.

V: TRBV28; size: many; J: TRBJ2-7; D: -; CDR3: CASSLGSTYEQYF; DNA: TGTGCCAGCAGTTTGGGGAGTACCTACGAGCAGTACTTC
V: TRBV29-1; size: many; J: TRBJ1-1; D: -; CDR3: CSVWGPEAFF; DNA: TGCAGCGTTTGGGGGCCCGAAGCTTTCTTT
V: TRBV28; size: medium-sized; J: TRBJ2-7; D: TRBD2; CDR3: CASSSPSGGSREQYF; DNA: TGTGCCAGCAGTTCCCCCTCCGGGGGGTCGAGGGAGCAGTACTTC
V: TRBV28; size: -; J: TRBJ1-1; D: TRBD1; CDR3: CASSPGTDNTEAFF; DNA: TGTGCCAGCAGTCCCGGGACAGATAACACTGAAGCTTTCTTT
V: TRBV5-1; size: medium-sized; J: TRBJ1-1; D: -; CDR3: CASSLAQGVGEAFF; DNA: TGCGCCAGCAGCTTGGCACAAGGTGTCGGTGAAGCTTTCTTT
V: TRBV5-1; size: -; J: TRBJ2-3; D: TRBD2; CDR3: CASSLARGGAADTQYF; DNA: TGCGCCAGCAGCTTGGCCCGCGGGGGGGCCGCAGATACGCAGTATTTT
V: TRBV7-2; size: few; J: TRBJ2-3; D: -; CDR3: CASSSIRTSTDTQYF; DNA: TGTGCCAGCAGCTCCATTCGGACTAGCACAGATACGCAGTATTTT
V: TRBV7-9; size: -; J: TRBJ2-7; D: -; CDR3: CASSLRGGYEQYF; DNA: TGTGCCAGCAGCTTAAGAGGGGGGTACGAGCAGTACTTC
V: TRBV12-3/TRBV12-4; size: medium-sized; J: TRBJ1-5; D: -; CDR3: CASSLFGSSNQPQHF; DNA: TGTGCCAGCAGTTTATTCGGCAGTAGCAATCAGCCCCAGCATTTT
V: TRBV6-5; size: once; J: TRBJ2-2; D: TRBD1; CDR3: CASSYDPGQGAGELFF; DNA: TGTGCCAGCAGTTACGACCCAGGACAGGGGGCCGGGGAGCTGTTTTTT
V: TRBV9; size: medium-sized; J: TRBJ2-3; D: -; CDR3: CASSASVTDTQYF; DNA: TGTGCCAGCAGCGCCTCAGTGACAGATACGCAGTATTTT
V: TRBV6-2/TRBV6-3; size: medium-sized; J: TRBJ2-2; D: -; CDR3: CASSYRLGGELFF; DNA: TGTGCCAGCAGTTACCGGCTAGGTGGGGAGCTGTTTTTT
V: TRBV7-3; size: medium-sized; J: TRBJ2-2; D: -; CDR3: CASGSSTGELFF; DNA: TGTGCCAGCGGGAGCAGCACCGGGGAGCTGTTTTTT
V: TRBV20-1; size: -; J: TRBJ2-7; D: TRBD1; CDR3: CSAITGGYYEQYF; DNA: TGCAGTGCTATCACAGGGGGCTATTACGAGCAGTACTTC
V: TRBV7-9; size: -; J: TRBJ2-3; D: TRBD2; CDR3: CASSLTGTSGRSEADTQYF; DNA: TGTGCCAGCAGCTTAACCGGGACTAGCGGGAGGTCAGAGGCAGATACGCAGTATTTT
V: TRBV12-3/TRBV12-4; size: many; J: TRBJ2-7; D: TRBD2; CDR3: CASGSVAGVRGEQYF; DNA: TGTGCCAGCGGATCCGTAGCGGGAGTGAGGGGCGAGCAGTACTTC
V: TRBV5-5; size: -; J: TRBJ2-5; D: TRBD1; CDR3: CASSKQGKETQYF; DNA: TGTGCCAGCAGCAAACAGGGGAAAGAGACCCAGTACTTC
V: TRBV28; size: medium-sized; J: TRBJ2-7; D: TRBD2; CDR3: CASSSGLAWNEQYF; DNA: TGTGCCAGCAGCTCTGGACTAGCGTGGAACGAGCAGTACTTC
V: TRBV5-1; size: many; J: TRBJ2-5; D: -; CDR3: CASSLGGFTSGETQYF; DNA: TGCGCCAGCAGCTTGGGCGGCTTCACCTCTGGGGAGACCCAGTACTTC
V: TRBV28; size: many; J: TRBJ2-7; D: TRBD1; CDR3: CASSRGGGKFYEQYF; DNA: TGTGCCAGCAGCCGAGGGGGCGGCAAGTTCTACGAGCAGTACTTC
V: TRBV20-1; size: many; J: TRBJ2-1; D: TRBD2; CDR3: CSARDRVAGDNEQFF; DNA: TGCAGTGCTAGAGATCGGGTAGCGGGAGACAATGAGCAGTTCTTC
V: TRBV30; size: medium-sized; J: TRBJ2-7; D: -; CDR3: CAWSVQGLDEQYF; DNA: TGTGCCTGGAGTGTACAGGGTCTCGACGAGCAGTACTTC
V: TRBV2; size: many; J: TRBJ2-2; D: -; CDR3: CATRLQGPGAGELFF; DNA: TGTGCCACCCGACTCCAGGGTCCCGGGGCCGGGGAGCTGTTTTTT
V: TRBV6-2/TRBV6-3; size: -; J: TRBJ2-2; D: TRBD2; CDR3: CASTRGGGSERELFF; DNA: TGTGCCAGCACAAGGGGAGGCGGGAGCGAGCGGGAGCTGTTTTTT
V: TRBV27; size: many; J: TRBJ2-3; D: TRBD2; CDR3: CASSLRGGLHTQYF; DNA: TGTGCCAGCAGTTTGCGGGGGGGCCTTCATACGCAGTATTTT
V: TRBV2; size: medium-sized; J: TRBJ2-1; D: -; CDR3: CASSLAPYNEQFF; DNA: TGTGCCAGCAGTCTAGCGCCTTACAATGAGCAGTTCTTC
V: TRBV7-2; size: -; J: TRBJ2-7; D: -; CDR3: CASSPSYEQYF; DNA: TGTGCCAGCAGCCCCTCCTACGAGCAGTACTTC
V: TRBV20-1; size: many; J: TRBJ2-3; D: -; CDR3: CSAAGDGDLADTQYF; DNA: TGCAGTGCCGCAGGGGACGGGGATTTGGCAGATACGCAGTATTTT
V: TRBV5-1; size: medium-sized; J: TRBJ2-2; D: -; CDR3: CASSSTVGGNTGELFF; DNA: TGCGCCAGCAGTTCAACCGTGGGGGGGAACACCGGGGAGCTGTTTTTT
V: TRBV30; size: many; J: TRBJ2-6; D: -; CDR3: CAWGSFLRANVLTF; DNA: TGTGCCTGGGGGAGTTTCCTCCGGGCCAACGTCCTGACTTTC
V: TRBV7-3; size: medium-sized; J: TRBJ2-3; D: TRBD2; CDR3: CASSIGLAGHTDTQYF; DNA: TGTGCCAGCAGCATTGGACTAGCGGGACACACAGATACGCAGTATTTT
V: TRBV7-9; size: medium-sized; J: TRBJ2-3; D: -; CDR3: CASSLVGPGTDTQYF; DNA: TGTGCCAGCAGCTTAGTAGGTCCGGGCACAGATACGCAGTATTTT
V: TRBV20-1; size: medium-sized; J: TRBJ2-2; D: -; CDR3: CSARGLARTGELFF; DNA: TGCAGTGCTAGGGGCCTAGCGCGAACCGGGGAGCTGTTTTTT
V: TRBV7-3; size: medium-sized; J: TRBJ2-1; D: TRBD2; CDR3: CASSWGGEQFF; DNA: TGTGCCAGCAGCTGGGGGGGTGAGCAGTTCTTC
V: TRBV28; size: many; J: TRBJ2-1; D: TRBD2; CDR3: CASSFRVKRENEQFF; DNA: TGTGCCAGCAGTTTTCGTGTCAAGCGGGAAAATGAGCAGTTCTTC
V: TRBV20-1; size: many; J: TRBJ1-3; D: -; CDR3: CSARDLAGPGNTIYF; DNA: TGCAGTGCTAGAGATCTTGCAGGGCCTGGAAACACCATATATTTT
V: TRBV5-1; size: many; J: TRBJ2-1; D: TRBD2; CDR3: CASSSGLAGELGNEQFF; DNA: TGCGCCAGCAGCTCGGGACTAGCGGGAGAGTTGGGCAATGAGCAGTTCTTC
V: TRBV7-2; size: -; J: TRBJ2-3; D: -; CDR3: CASSGELADTQYF; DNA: TGTGCCAGCAGTGGGGAGTTGGCAGATACGCAGTATTTT
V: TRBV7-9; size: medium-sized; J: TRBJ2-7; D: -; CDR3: CASSLAGPGREQYF; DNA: TGTGCCAGCAGCTTAGCAGGGCCGGGCAGAGAGCAGTACTTC
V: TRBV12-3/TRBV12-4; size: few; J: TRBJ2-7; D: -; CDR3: CASSLRGEDFYEQYF; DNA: TGTGCCAGCAGTTTACGGGGAGAGGATTTCTACGAGCAGTACTTC
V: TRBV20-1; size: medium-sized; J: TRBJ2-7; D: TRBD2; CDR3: CSARDPPSGSPQYF; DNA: TGCAGTGCTAGAGACCCCCCTAGCGGGAGTCCCCAGTACTTC
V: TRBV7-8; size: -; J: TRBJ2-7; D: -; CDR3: CASSHGPEYEQYF; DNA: TGTGCCAGCAGCCACGGGCCGGAGTACGAGCAGTACTTC
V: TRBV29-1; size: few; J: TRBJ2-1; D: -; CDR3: CSVEGWGDYNEQFF; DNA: TGCAGCGTTGAGGGCTGGGGAGACTACAATGAGCAGTTCTTC
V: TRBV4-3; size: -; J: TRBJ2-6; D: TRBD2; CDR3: CASSQDGGGSGANVLTF; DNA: TGCGCCAGCAGCCAAGATGGGGGGGGCTCTGGGGCCAACGTCCTGACTTTC
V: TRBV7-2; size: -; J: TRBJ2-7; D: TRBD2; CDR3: CASSPGGAPGYEQYF; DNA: TGTGCCAGCAGCCCCGGGGGGGCTCCAGGTTACGAGCAGTACTTC
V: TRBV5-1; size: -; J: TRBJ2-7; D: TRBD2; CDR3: CASSRNLAGQTYEQYF; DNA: TGCGCCAGCAGCCGAAACCTAGCGGGACAAACCTACGAGCAGTACTTC
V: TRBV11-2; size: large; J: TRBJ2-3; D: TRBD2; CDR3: CASRSAAGGTDTQYF; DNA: TGTGCCAGCAGATCGGCTGCGGGGGGCACAGATACGCAGTATTTT
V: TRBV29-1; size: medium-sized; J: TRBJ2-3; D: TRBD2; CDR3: CSGTSGASTDTQYF; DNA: TGCAGCGGTACTAGCGGGGCTAGCACAGATACGCAGTATTTT
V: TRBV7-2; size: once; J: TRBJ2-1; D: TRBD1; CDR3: CASSWRRDRGNEQFF; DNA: TGTGCCAGCAGCTGGCGCCGGGACAGGGGGAATGAGCAGTTCTTC
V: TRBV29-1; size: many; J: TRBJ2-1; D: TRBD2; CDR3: CSVDSGSHYNEQFF; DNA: TGCAGCGTTGACAGCGGGAGCCACTACAATGAGCAGTTCTTC
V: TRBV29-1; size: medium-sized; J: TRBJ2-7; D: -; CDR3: CSVGKVSYEQYF; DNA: TGCAGCGTTGGCAAGGTCTCCTACGAGCAGTACTTC